These 10 T cell receptor beta chains share one sample of origin, sequenced in a study of Graves' ophthalmopathy and Graves' hyperthyroidism. RNA transcripts served as template for amplifying TCR beta CDR3 sequences. Second-round multiplex PCR came after a first-round RT-PCR that employed HTBI primers. From the multiplex PCR reads, TCRdb called clonotypes with MiXCR, one entry per CDR3 protein. Among fewer than 350,000 distinct CDR3 sequences listed, under 20% were seen once. The sample was peripheral blood. These receptors originate from an adult man with Graves' ophthalmopathy.

This clonotype was seen repeatedly, ten times or more. The rearrangement uses TRBV5-1 and TRBJ2-7; 9 bases are a match to TRBD1. V was pared by 6 bases and J by 2 bases, with 9 bases of the junction left unmatched. The CDR3 totals 15 residues. Germline CDR1 and CDR2: SGHRS and YFSETQ. The CDR3 loop is CASTLGTGYTYEQYF. The CDR3 DNA reads TGCGCCAGCACCCTGGGGACAGGGTATACCTACGAGCAGTACTTC.

This clonotype turned up a few times. The gene calls are TRBV28 and TRBJ2-4; tentative D call: TRBD1 (6 bases). Germline assignment: CDR1 MDHEN and CDR2 SYDVKM. V lost 6 bases and J 0 bases, leaving 15 bases between the germline ends. The CDR3 loop spans 16 amino acids. The CDR3 loop is CASSPAWGLAKNIQYF. The CDR3 region has the DNA TGTGCCAGCAGCCCAGCCTGGGGGCTAGCCAAAAACATTCAGTACTTC. The full variable domain, rest sourced from reference TRBV28 and TRBJ2-4, is DVKVTQSSRYLVKRTGEKVFLECVQDMDHENMFWYRQDPGLGLRLIYFSYDVKMKEKGDIPEGYSVSREKKERFSLILESASTNQTSMYLCASSPAWGLAKNIQYFGAGTRLSVL.

This clonotype was found many times. The rearrangement links TRBV6-1 to TRBJ2-5; perhaps TRBD1 as D (5 bases). V was clipped by 3 bases and J by 4 bases, with 21 bases between them. Germline assignment: CDR1 MNHNS and CDR2 SASEGT. The CDR3 contains 17 residues. The CDR3 region is CASSEAHRTAVGETQYF. The DNA for the CDR3 is TGTGCCAGCAGTGAGGCCCACAGGACGGCGGTGGGAGAGACCCAGTACTTC.

The CDR3 sequence is CASRPGAENIQYF. The CDR3 coding sequence is TGCGCCAGCAGGCCCGGGGCAGAAAACATTCAGTACTTC. The chain uses TRBV5-1 and TRBJ2-4; tentatively, D is TRBD1 or TRBD2 (5 bases each). The CDR3 contains 13 residues. Germline-derived CDR1 and CDR2 are SGHRS and YFSETQ. V was shortened by 5 bases and J by 5 bases, with 11 bases between the two germline ends.

This clonotype has a count of ten or more. The DNA for the CDR3 is TGTGCCAGCAGTTTTGGCCCTGGGGGCCAGTACTTC. It encodes CASSFGPGGQYF. This chain joins TRBV12-3 or TRBV12-4 and TRBJ2-5; the D call may be TRBD1 or TRBD2 (5 bases each). The CDR3 is 12 amino acids. The V and J ends lost 3 bases and 10 bases respectively, with 12 bases between them.

The table lists this clonotype with many counts. V gene TRBV20-1 combines with J gene TRBJ1-2; 7 nucleotides line up with TRBD1. Germline assignment: CDR1 DFQATT and CDR2 SNEGSKA (reference sequence). The CDR3 is 17 residues long. Germline trimming cut 3 bases from V and 2 bases from J; bases unmatched to any gene: 15. CDR3 sequence (DNA): TGCAGTGCTAGGGTTGGGGGGACGACAGGGCGAAACTATGGCTACACCTTC. Protein sequence: CSARVGGTTGRNYGYTF.

This clonotype was seen many times. The rearrangement links TRBV4-1 to TRBJ2-7; 12 nucleotides align to TRBD2. Germline CDR1 is MGHRA and CDR2 is YSYEKL. The CDR3 totals 15 residues. Losses at the gene ends were 1 base for V and 3 bases for J; bases not matched to a gene: 1. The CDR3 loop is CASSQVTSGSYEQYF. CDR3 coding DNA: TGCGCCAGCAGCCAAGTGACTAGCGGGAGCTACGAGCAGTACTTC.

The sample holds many counts of this clonotype. This chain links TRBV12-3 or TRBV12-4 with TRBJ2-5, with no clear D. The germline V and J ends were trimmed by 6 bases and 5 bases, with 7 bases remaining between them. The CDR3 runs to 11 residues. CDR3 in DNA: TGTGCCAGCAGACGTAGGGAGACCCAGTACTTC. Protein sequence: CASRRRETQYF.

This clonotype was counted at least ten times. CDR3 region: CASTGGGRAFF. CDR3 DNA sequence: TGTGCCAGCACCGGGGGAGGACGAGCTTTCTTT. The V gene is TRBV6-1, the J gene TRBJ1-1; weak D call: TRBD1 (5 bases). The CDR3 totals 11 residues. Germline CDR1 MNHNS, CDR2 SASEGT. The germline V and J ends were trimmed by 7 bases and 10 bases, with 13 bases remaining between them.

This clonotype was picked up many times. This chain uses TRBV20-1 with TRBJ1-5; no clear D. The V end was cut by 4 bases, the J end by 3 bases, with 13 bases between. The V gene's germline CDR1 is DFQATT and CDR2 SNEGSKA (reference sequence). This CDR3 is 14 amino acids long. The CDR3 is CSANPNNPNQPQHF. DNA of the CDR3: TGCAGTGCTAATCCCAATAACCCCAATCAGCCCCAGCATTTT.